This TCR beta chain emerged from a study of monozygotic twins with inflammatory bowel disease. One entry per CDR3 protein, without DNA, is what TCRdb gives after re-calling the 5' RACE reads. The sample table includes roughly 160,000 distinct CDR3 sequences. The germline V gene has CDR1 SGHVS and CDR2 FQNEAQ. This CDR3 comprises 12 residues. This sequence originates from a human donor with ulcerative colitis or Crohn's disease, or a healthy co-twin of an affected twin (not recorded which). The chain is built from TRBV7-8 and TRBJ2-2. Input material: blood. The CDR3 protein is CASSDDPGELFF.